This T cell receptor beta chain was observed in a study of regulatory T cells in long-lasting Graves disease (dated by TCRdb to about 2021). Concerning the study at large: Antithyroid drugs had been taken for less than 3 months by newly diagnosed Graves' disease patients. This study used TCR sequencing and RNA sequencing of peripheral blood to compare persistent Graves' disease patients against newly diagnosed Graves' disease patients. The study took place in China and was registered as a clinical trial. A total of around 35 samples underwent TCR sequencing: about 13 from persistent and roughly 20 from newly diagnosed Graves' disease patients. Broader findings and caveats from the paper: Preferential use of TRBV28, TRBJ1-2 and TRBJ2-5 was observed in persistent disease, whereas TRBV20-1 and TRBJ2-1 were favored in newly diagnosed disease. A larger number of public clonotypes was shared among persistent patients (more than 2,500) than among newly diagnosed patients (around 870). Compared with newly diagnosed patients, patients with persistent Graves' disease had lower TCR Shannon entropy and fewer highly expanded clones, which suggests clonal expansion. Only the TCR beta chain was sequenced and analyzed. The authors acknowledged the small sample size as a limitation that may reduce accuracy. The study examined only peripheral blood because the primary lesion, thyroid tissue, could not be accessed.

This specimen's time point label, interpreted: newly diagnosed GD, antithyroid drugs for less than 3 months. For both TCR sequencing and RNA sequencing, RNA was extracted from PBMCs in TRIzol. The diagnosis of Graves' disease followed American Thyroid Association guidelines. Recruitment of patients was carried out at an endocrinology department in Xi'an, China. Each patient gave around 9 milliliters of peripheral blood, collected in an EDTA anticoagulant tube. PBMCs were isolated by Ficoll Paque Plus density gradient separation without further T cell sorting. An Agilent 2100 Bioanalyzer and agarose gel were used to assess RNA quality, and a NanoDrop 2000 was used to measure RNA concentration. Library preparation employed multiplex PCR. TCRdb shows the sequencer as Illumina HiSeq 4000. To build TCR beta libraries, CDR3 regions were amplified by Arm-PCR using iRepertoire HTBI primers. Gel purification was performed on PCR products prior to sequencing. The authors processed their data as follows. Gene usage analysis of CDR3 amino acid clonotypes relied on the roughly 67 TRBV and 14 TRBJ segments identified across samples. COPE and FqMerger were used to merge the filtered high-quality paired reads into contigs. BLAST was used to align contigs to IMGT TRBV, TRBD and TRBJ reference genes, and CDR3 was defined according to IMGT. Any clonotype with a frequency above 0.1% was classified as a highly expanded clone. Repertoire diversity was measured by Shannon entropy, and V-J evenness by the Gini coefficient. A clonotype found in more than one individual was treated as public. TCRdb cleaned the public reads at Q25 with fastp, built clones with MiXCR and kept in-frame beta chains. Every CDR3 protein is listed once, alongside the most common genes and DNA of its rows. These V and J calls derive from TCRdb rather than the authors' analysis. Counted in this sample were approximately 270,000 distinct CDR3 sequences; about 17% of them appeared once. The ten largest clones capture 14% of the sample.

Based on the germline V gene, the CDR1 and CDR2 sequences are KGHDR and SFDVKD. At the junction V is shortened by 3 bases and J by 2 bases; bases outside the gene matches: 4. From the cysteine through the phenylalanine, the CDR3 covers 15 amino acids. The read is trimmed to its CDR3 DNA, 45 bases read in frame from base 1. This clonotype has ten or more counts. What antigen it recognizes has not been identified. Base qualities were left out, and no much larger clone turns up one base away. Another study also made use of these data, one on T cells in Graves' hyperthyroidism and ophthalmopathy. From that second study: Graves' hyperthyroidism was defined as stable when no progression to ophthalmopathy occurred over 18 months of follow-up. Hyperthyroidism patients were newly diagnosed, had a disease duration of under 2 months, and were aged 18 to 65 years. The study excluded patients with uncontrolled infections, other autoimmune diseases, pregnancy or lactation. Diagnoses were established on the basis of clinical symptoms, serum thyroxine and TRAb, thyroid ultrasound, and orbital computed tomography. The TCR CDR3 was subjected to a first round of RT-PCR using the HTBI primer set and the Qiagen OneStep RT-PCR kit. Blood samples also contained most of the expanded thyroid clonotypes (frequency above 0.001), which suggests that blood repertoires may reflect thyroid immune responses. A model built on a 13 V-J signature distinguished ophthalmopathy from stable hyperthyroidism, reaching 85% to 90% sensitivity and approximately 81% specificity in cross-validation and 80%/75% in testing. In validation, the model predicted progression to ophthalmopathy with approximately 70% sensitivity and 72% to 75% specificity, a median of about 6.7 months before onset. To identify distinguishing TCR V-J signatures, a discovery cohort of 90 to 100 patients was used, comprising some 43 with Graves' ophthalmopathy and approximately 57 with stable Graves' hyperthyroidism. An independent validation cohort of some 18 hyperthyroidism patients and some 15 patients who later progressed to ophthalmopathy tested prospective prediction of ophthalmopathy. The roughly 99 discovery patients were divided at random into training and test sets in a 7:3 ratio. The study also compared thyroid tissue and blood T-cell repertoires from five or six Graves' hyperthyroidism patients. Once sampling was done, hyperthyroidism patients were given methimazole at a starting dose of 30 mg daily, whereas ophthalmopathy patients were given high-dose intravenous methylprednisolone. Libraries were constructed in a second round of multiplex PCR, after which size selection and purification were performed. Libraries were sequenced paired-end with 100 bp reads on an Illumina HiSeq2000. SOAPnuke was used to process the raw data, throwing out any read that contained adapters or uncalled bases, had a mean Phred below 15, or lacked an exact constant-primer or identifier match. High-quality paired reads were merged with COPE v1.2.5, and unique nucleotide sequences were defined as clonotypes. MiTCR v1.1 was used to align clonotypes to the IMGT TRBV, TRBD and TRBJ reference segments. Analysis was restricted to V-J combinations with a frequency above 0.0001, which covered 99.2% of repertoires. A TCS score was defined as the ratio between F50 (clonal expansion) and ExV (chaos), using BLOSUM62-based TCRdist between CDR3 peptides within each V-J. Welch's t-statistics and random forest reduced fewer than 600 V-J features to 13, which were used in a naive Bayes classifier (R e1071). No statistical method was used to set the sample size in advance, and investigators knew the group allocation. TCR Vbeta CDR3 sequencing of some 140 peripheral blood samples (under 45 ophthalmopathy, about 75 hyperthyroidism and roughly 17 progressor patients) is reported in the paper.

This sequence uses TRBV24-1 and TRBJ2-3, with TRBD1 identical over 7 junction bases. This clonotype was obtained from a woman under 40 with Graves disease. Donor details come from another sample of the same person, matched by shared clones. The sequencing here drew on peripheral blood mononuclear cells (PBMCs), taken at new diagnosis, from a patient treated with antithyroid drugs. The encoded CDR3 is CATSDKGGPTDTQYF. The nucleotide sequence is given as TGTGCCACCAGTGATAAAGGGGGCCCCACAGATACGCAGTATTTT.